This T cell receptor beta chain came from a study of immune heterogeneity within non-small cell lung tumors. CDR3 of TCR beta was amplified by multiplex PCR that used 32 V and 13 J primers. TCRdb independently ran MiXCR on the multiplex PCR reads; one entry per CDR3 protein. Of some 3,000 distinct CDR3 sequences listed, less than 30% were seen once; the top ten hold 15% to 20%. This clonotype was picked up one time. Bulk tumor genomic DNA (approximately 600 ng per sample) served as template. Biopsies, several per primary tumor and spaced far apart, were collected during surgery. Their non-small cell lung cancer was newly diagnosed and untreated, and the patients underwent curative surgery. Germline loops: CDR1 MNHEY, CDR2 SMNVEV (reference sequence). V was pared by 6 bases and J by 5 bases, with 6 bases of the junction left unmatched. The CDR3 totals 15 residues.

The source material was lung tumor tissue. The rearrangement uses TRBV27 and TRBJ2-1, with TRBD2 matching over 11 bases. This clonotype was sampled from a female donor with non-small cell lung cancer. This CDR3 reads CASRWVAGGHNEQFF. The CDR3 DNA reads TGTGCCAGCAGATGGGTAGCGGGAGGGCACAATGAGCAGTTCTTC.